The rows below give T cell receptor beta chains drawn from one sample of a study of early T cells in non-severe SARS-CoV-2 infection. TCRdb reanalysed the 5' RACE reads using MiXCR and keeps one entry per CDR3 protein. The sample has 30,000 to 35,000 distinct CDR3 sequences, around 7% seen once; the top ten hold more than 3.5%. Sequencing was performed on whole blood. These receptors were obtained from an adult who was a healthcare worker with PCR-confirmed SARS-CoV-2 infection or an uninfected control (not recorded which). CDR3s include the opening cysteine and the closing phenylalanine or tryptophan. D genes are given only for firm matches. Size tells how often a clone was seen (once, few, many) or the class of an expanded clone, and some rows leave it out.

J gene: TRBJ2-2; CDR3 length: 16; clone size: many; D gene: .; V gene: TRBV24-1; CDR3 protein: CATSDLQQGGSGELFF; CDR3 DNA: TGTGCCACCAGTGATTTGCAACAGGGCGGGTCCGGGGAGCTGTTTTTT
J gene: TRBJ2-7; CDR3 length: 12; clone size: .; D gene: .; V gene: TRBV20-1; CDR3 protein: CRATRGGQEQYF; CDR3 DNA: TGCAGAGCAACCCGCGGAGGGCAGGAGCAGTACTTC
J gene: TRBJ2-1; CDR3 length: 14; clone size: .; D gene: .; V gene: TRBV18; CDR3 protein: CASSPLPSYNEQFF; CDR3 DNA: TGTGCCAGCTCACCCCTACCCTCCTACAATGAGCAGTTCTTC
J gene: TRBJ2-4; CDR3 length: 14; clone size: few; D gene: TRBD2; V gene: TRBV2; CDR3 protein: CASSGTSGENIQYF; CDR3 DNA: TGTGCCAGCAGTGGCACTAGCGGAGAAAACATTCAGTACTTC
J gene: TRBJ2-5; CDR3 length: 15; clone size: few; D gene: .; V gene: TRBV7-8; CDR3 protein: CASSLGPGHQETQYF; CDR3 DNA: TGTGCCAGCAGCTTAGGGCCGGGGCACCAAGAGACCCAGTACTTC
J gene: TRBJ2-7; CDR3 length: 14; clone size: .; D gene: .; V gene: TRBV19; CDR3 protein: CASSFGQGAEEQNF; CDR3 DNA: .
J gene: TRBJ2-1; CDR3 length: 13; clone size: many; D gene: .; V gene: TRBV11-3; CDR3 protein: CASSPGSYNEQFF; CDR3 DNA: TGTGCCAGCAGCCCGGGGAGTTACAATGAGCAGTTCTTC
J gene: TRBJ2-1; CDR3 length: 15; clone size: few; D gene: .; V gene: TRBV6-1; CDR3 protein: CASSESGSSYNEQFF; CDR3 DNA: TGTGCCAGCAGTGAAAGCGGTAGCTCCTACAATGAGCAGTTCTTC
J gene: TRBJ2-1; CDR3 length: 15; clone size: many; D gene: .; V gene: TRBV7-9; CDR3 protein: CASENPRSPDNEQFF; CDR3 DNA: TGTGCCAGCGAGAACCCTAGATCACCCGACAATGAGCAGTTCTTC
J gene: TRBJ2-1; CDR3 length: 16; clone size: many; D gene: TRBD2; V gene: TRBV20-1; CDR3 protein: CSARDRVGRNYNEQFF; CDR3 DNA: TGCAGTGCTAGAGATCGGGTCGGGAGGAACTACAATGAGCAGTTCTTC
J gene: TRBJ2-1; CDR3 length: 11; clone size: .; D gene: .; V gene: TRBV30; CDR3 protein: CAWSSADEQFF; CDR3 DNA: TGTGCCTGGAGTAGCGCCGATGAGCAGTTCTTC
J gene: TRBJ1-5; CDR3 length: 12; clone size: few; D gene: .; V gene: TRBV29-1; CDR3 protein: CSVAASNQPQHF; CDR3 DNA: TGCAGCGTTGCCGCCAGCAATCAGCCCCAGCATTTT
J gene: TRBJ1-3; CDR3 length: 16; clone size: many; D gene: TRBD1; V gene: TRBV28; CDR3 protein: CASRSRGPSSENTIYF; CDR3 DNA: TGTGCCAGCAGGTCCAGGGGGCCTAGCTCTGAAAACACCATATATTTT
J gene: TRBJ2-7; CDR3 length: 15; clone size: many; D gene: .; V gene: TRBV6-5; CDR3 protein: CASNPLSGIPYEQYF; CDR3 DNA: TGTGCCAGCAACCCCCTCTCAGGGATCCCCTACGAGCAGTACTTC
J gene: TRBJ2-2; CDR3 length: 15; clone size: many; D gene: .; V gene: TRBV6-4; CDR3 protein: CASSDSSSGTGELFF; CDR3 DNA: TGTGCCAGCAGTGACTCGTCCAGCGGAACCGGGGAGCTGTTTTTT
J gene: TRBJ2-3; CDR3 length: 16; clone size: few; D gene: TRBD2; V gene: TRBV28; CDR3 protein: CASSSGGSGRSDTQYF; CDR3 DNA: TGTGCCAGCAGTTCTGGGGGGAGCGGGAGGTCAGATACGCAGTATTTT
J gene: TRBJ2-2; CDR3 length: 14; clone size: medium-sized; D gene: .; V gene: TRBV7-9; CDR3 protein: CASSLGANTGELFF; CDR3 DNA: TGTGCCAGCAGCTTGGGGGCGAACACCGGGGAGCTGTTTTTT
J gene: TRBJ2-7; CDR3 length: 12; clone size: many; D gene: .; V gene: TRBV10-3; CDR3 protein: CATEGNSYEQYF; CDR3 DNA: TGTGCCACCGAGGGCAACTCCTACGAGCAGTACTTC
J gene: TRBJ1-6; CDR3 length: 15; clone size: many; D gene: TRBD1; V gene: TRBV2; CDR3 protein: CASSLGQGLNSPLHF; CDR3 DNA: TGTGCCAGCAGTCTTGGACAGGGCTTAAATTCACCCCTCCACTTT
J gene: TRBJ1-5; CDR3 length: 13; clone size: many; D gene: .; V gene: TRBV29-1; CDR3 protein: CSVRGVDNQPQHF; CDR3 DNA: TGCAGCGTGAGGGGGGTTGACAATCAGCCCCAGCATTTT